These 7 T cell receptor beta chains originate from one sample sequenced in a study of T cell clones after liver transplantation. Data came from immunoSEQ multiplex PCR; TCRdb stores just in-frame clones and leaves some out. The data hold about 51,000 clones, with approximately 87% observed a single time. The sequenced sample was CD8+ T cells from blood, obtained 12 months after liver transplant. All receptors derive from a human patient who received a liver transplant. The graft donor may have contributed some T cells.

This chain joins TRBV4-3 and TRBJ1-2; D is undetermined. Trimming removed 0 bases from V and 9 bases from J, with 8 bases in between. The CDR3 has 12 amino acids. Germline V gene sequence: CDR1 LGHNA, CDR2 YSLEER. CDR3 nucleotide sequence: TGCGCCAGCAGCCAAGATCTCAGAAGCTACACCTTC. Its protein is CASSQDLRSYTF.

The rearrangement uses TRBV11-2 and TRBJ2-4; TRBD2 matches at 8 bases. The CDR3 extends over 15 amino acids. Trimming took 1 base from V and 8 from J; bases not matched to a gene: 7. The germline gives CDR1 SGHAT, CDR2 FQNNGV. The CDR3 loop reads CASSLGTGRGDIQYF. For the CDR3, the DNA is TGTGCCAGCAGCTTAGGGACCGGGAGGGGGGACATTCAGTACTTC. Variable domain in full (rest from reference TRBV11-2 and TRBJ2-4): EAGVAQSPRYKIIEKRQSVAFWCNPISGHATLYWYQQILGQGPKLLIQFQNNGVVDDSQLPKDRFSAERLKGVDSTLKIQPAKLEDSAVYLCASSLGTGRGDIQYFGAGTRLSVL.

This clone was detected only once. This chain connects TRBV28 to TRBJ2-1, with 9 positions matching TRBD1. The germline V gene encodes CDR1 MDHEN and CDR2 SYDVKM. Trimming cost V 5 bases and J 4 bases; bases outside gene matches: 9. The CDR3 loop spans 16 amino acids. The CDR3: CASSDPDRGFYNEQFF. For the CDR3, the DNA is TGTGCCAGCAGTGATCCCGACAGGGGGTTTTACAATGAGCAGTTCTTC.

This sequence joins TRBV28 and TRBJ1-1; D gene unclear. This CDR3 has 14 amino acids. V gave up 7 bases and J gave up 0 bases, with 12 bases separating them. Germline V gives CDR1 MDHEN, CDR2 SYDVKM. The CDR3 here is CASIPPQLNTEAFF. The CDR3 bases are TGTGCCAGCATCCCACCCCAACTGAACACTGAAGCTTTCTTT.

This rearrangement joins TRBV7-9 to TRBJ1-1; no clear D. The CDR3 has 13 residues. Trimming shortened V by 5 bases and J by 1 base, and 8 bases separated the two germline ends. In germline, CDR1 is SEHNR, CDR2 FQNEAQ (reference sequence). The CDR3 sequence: CASSLGKNTEAFF. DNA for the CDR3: TGTGCCAGCAGCCTGGGCAAGAACACTGAAGCTTTCTTT.

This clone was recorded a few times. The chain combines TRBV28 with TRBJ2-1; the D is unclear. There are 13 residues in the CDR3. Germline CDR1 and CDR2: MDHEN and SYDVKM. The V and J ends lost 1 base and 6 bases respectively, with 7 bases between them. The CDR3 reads CASSLYSSNEQFF. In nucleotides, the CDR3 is TGTGCCAGCAGTTTATATAGCAGCAATGAGCAGTTCTTC.

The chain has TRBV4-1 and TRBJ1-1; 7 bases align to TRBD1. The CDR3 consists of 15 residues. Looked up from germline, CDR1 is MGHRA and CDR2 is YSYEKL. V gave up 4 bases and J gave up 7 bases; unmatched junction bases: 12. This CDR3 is CASSLSGTVVSEAFF. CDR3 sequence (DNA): TGCGCCAGCAGCCTATCCGGGACAGTCGTTAGTGAAGCTTTCTTT.